The TCR beta chain described here comes from a study of CD8+CD57+ T cells in acquired aplastic anemia. Study information: The average for DNA from sorted CD4+ and CD8+ cells was 3 to 3.5 ug. Broader study findings: Patients and controls shared 25 to 35 CD8+ CDR3 sequences, which appeared highly expressed in patients and within their immunodominant clones.

Of note for this clonotype: Its antigen is not identified.

Genomic DNA, serving as template, underwent TCR beta VDJ and CDR3 profiling. Each CDR3 protein is one row after TCRdb ran MiXCR on the reads. Here the sample spans about 200,000 distinct CDR3 sequences, around three fifths being singletons. Per germline, CDR1 SNHLY and CDR2 FYNNEI. V was cut by 2 bases and J by 9 bases, with 14 bases left in between. The length of the CDR3 is 15 residues. CD8+CD57+ cell expansion had been shown by flow cytometry in patients chosen for sequencing. Every patient presented with severe acquired aplastic anemia. Receipt of therapy had not occurred in any patient by the time of blood sampling.

Sequences were obtained from sorted CD4+, CD8+, or CD8+CD57+ T cells (not recorded which) from PBMCs. The rearrangement joins TRBV2 to TRBJ1-6; D is perhaps TRBD1 (6 bases). The TCR was taken from a human donor with aplastic anemia. The CDR3 bases are TGTGCCAGCAGTGAAAAATGGGGGGCAGGTTCACCCCTCCACTTT. Translation: CASSEKWGAGSPLHF.